Listed below are T cell receptor beta chains from one sample, sequenced in a study of shared clonotypes between healthy human individuals. Here immunoSEQ multiplex PCR was the method, and the copy in TCRdb shows in-frame clones only, minus some. The sample lists 2 million to 3 million clones, approximately 93% occurring once. Sequencing used naive CD4+ T cells from PBMCs. Receptor source: a man aged 18 to 30 in good health. Some clones in this sample may be carry-over from other donors' samples. CDR3s include the opening cysteine and the closing phenylalanine or tryptophan. The D gene is left open where the match is weak. A row's size may be missing; if present it is once, few, many or a size class.

length	V	size	J	D	CDR3	DNA
11	TRBV7-3	NA	TRBJ2-3	NA	CASSSGETLHF	TGTGCCAGCAGCTCCGGTGAGACTCTCCATTTT
11	TRBV29-1	few	TRBJ1-2	TRBD1	CSPPGTGIFPF	TGCAGCCCACCCGGGACAGGGATTTTTCCCTTC
15	TRBV6-6	NA	TRBJ1-5	NA	CASSYSRDIGQPQHF	TGTGCCAGCAGTTACTCGCGAGACATAGGTCAGCCCCAGCATTTT
17	TRBV6-4	NA	TRBJ2-1	NA	CASSDRGIGTPYNEQFF	TGTGCCAGCAGTGACCGAGGTATTGGGACACCCTACAATGAGCAGTTCTTC
14	TRBV7-2	NA	TRBJ2-3	NA	CASSLSTRTDTQYF	TGTGCCAGCAGCCTATCGACTAGAACAGATACGCAGTATTTT
13	TRBV9	NA	TRBJ2-7	NA	CASSRGTGYEQYF	TGTGCCAGCAGCAGAGGGACGGGCTACGAGCAGTACTTC
14	TRBV5-6	NA	TRBJ2-7	NA	CASTIGGASYEQYF	TGTGCCAGCACCATTGGGGGGGCCTCCTACGAGCAGTACTTC
17	TRBV7-2	few	TRBJ2-2	NA	CASSLRLLSANTGELFF	TGTGCCAGCAGCTTAAGACTCCTAAGCGCGAACACCGGGGAGCTGTTTTTT
16	TRBV5-1	NA	TRBJ2-2	TRBD2	CASSLTSGLSTGELFF	TGCGCCAGCAGCTTGACTAGCGGACTATCCACCGGGGAGCTGTTTTTT
16	TRBV10-3	few	TRBJ1-4	NA	CAISGGPGDRGEKLFF	TGTGCCATCAGTGGTGGCCCCGGGGACCGGGGGGAAAAACTGTTTTTT
18	TRBV18	NA	TRBJ2-6	TRBD1	CASSPRTGGFSGANVLTF	TGTGCCAGCTCACCCCGGACAGGGGGGTTCTCTGGGGCCAACGTCCTGACTTTC
15	TRBV5-5	NA	TRBJ1-4	TRBD1	CASSVRTGWDEKLFF	TGTGCCAGCAGCGTTAGGACAGGGTGGGATGAAAAACTGTTTTTT
15	TRBV19	NA	TRBJ2-7	TRBD1	CASRRQGRSSYEQYF	TGTGCCAGTAGAAGACAGGGAAGAAGCTCCTACGAGCAGTACTTC
15	TRBV5-1	NA	TRBJ1-4	TRBD1	CASSLVGGVNEKLFF	TGCGCCAGCAGCTTGGTAGGGGGCGTGAATGAAAAACTGTTTTTT
16	TRBV28	once	TRBJ2-1	NA	CASSPPRGPAYNEQFF	TGTGCCAGCAGTCCTCCCCGGGGCCCCGCATACAATGAGCAGTTCTTC
16	TRBV28	NA	TRBJ2-7	TRBD1	CASSVLGQGREGKQYF	TGTGCCAGCAGCGTCCTGGGACAGGGGCGAGAGGGGAAGCAGTACTTC
15	TRBV5-5	NA	TRBJ1-2	NA	CASSLASSAGRAYTF	TGTGCCAGCAGCTTGGCTTCTTCCGCGGGCCGGGCCTACACCTTC
11	TRBV28	NA	TRBJ1-3	NA	CGTLSGNTIYF	TGTGGTACACTGTCTGGAAACACCATATATTTT
14	TRBV6-6	NA	TRBJ2-2	NA	CASKDSWNTGELFF	TGTGCCAGCAAGGACTCTTGGAACACCGGGGAGCTGTTTTTT
15	TRBV7-9	once	TRBJ2-6	TRBD1	CASSADRAGANVLTF	TGTGCCAGCAGCGCGGACAGGGCTGGGGCCAACGTCCTGACTTTC
15	TRBV6-5	NA	TRBJ2-2	NA	CAVRTGQTNTGELFF	TGTGCCGTTCGGACGGGTCAAACGAACACCGGGGAGCTGTTTTTT
14	TRBV5-1	NA	TRBJ2-7	TRBD1	CASSLDRSSYEQYF	TGCGCCAGCAGCCTGGACAGGAGCTCCTACGAGCAGTACTTC
14	TRBV5-1	once	TRBJ1-4	TRBD1	CASRQGPTNEKLFF	TGCGCCAGCCGACAGGGGCCCACTAATGAAAAACTGTTTTTT
14	TRBV27	once	TRBJ2-2	NA	CASSLLPNTGELFF	TGTGCCAGCAGTTTACTGCCGAACACCGGGGAGCTGTTTTTT
13	TRBV7-9	NA	TRBJ1-1	NA	CASSERPNTEAFF	TGTGCCAGCAGCGAAAGGCCGAACACTGAAGCTTTCTTT
16	TRBV7-2	NA	TRBJ1-1	NA	CASSTYRVRVGTEAFF	TGTGCCAGCAGCACGTACAGGGTGAGGGTTGGTACTGAAGCTTTCTTT
15	TRBV18	NA	TRBJ2-5	TRBD1	CASSEGGPRVETQYF	TGTGCCAGCTCAGAAGGGGGCCCGCGGGTGGAGACCCAGTACTTC
13	TRBV7-2	NA	TRBJ1-2	TRBD1	CASSYRDRTSYTF	TGTGCCAGCAGCTATAGGGACAGAACTAGCTACACCTTC
20	TRBV9	NA	TRBJ1-4	NA	CASSVKEAGGDALWGEKLFF	TGTGCCAGCAGCGTAAAAGAGGCGGGAGGTGACGCCCTCTGGGGTGAAAAACTGTTTTTT
13	TRBV2	NA	TRBJ2-3	TRBD1	CASSAQEGAGEYF	TGTGCCAGCAGCGCCCAAGAGGGGGCTGGGGAGTATTTT
14	TRBV6-5	NA	TRBJ1-5	TRBD1	CASSYRQGSQPQHF	TGTGCCAGCAGTTATAGACAGGGGAGTCAGCCCCAGCATTTT
15	TRBV14	NA	TRBJ2-7	NA	CASSQAVGSTYEQYF	TGTGCCAGCAGCCAAGCTGTTGGCAGCACCTACGAGCAGTACTTC
14	TRBV7-2	NA	TRBJ2-7	NA	CASSPRGSSYEQYF	TGTGCCAGCAGCCCCCGGGGATCTTCCTACGAGCAGTACTTC
15	TRBV7-3	once	TRBJ2-1	TRBD2	CASSSTSGSYNEQFF	TGTGCCAGCAGCTCCACTAGCGGCTCCTACAATGAGCAGTTCTTC
15	TRBV11-2	NA	TRBJ1-1	TRBD1	CASSTTDRVFTEAFF	TGTGCCAGCAGCACAACGGACAGGGTGTTCACTGAAGCTTTCTTC
14	TRBV28	NA	TRBJ1-2	TRBD1	CASSPRRGRKGYTF	TGTGCCAGCAGTCCACGCAGGGGGCGTAAGGGCTACACCTTC